This passage covers 3 T cell receptor beta chains from one sample sequenced in a study of T cell responses to AZD1222 COVID-19 vaccine. Method: immunoSEQ multiplex PCR; TCRdb's copy keeps in-frame clones and lacks some. The table records 77,000 or so clones, about 90% of them present only once. The sample was peripheral blood, taken on day 0 of MenACWY control vaccination. These receptors were collected from an adult in good health.

J is TRBJ1-6 and V is TRBV2; D unclear. Germline loops: CDR1 SNHLY, CDR2 FYNNEI. Trimming removed 1 base at V and 9 bases at J, with 10 bases between. The CDR3 length is 14 residues. The CDR3 DNA reads TGTGCCAGCAGTGAAGAGGGAAGGGTTTCACCCCTCCACTTT. Its translation: CASSEEGRVSPLHF.

The genes are TRBV7-2 and TRBJ1-2, with 7 positions matching TRBD1. Trimming removed 1 base from V and 6 bases from J; junction bases left unmatched: 11. This CDR3 region has 16 residues. The germline V gene encodes CDR1 SGHTA and CDR2 FQGNSA. The CDR3 is CASSLGWGDSTHGYTF. CDR3 coding DNA: TGTGCCAGCAGCTTAGGGTGGGGGGACAGTACCCATGGCTACACCTTC.

CDR3 in amino acids: CASSQGAAGGETQYF. The CDR3 DNA is TGTGCCAGCAGCCAAGGGGCGGCGGGCGGAGAGACCCAGTACTTC. This chain connects TRBV3-1 (or the pseudogene TRBV3-2) to TRBJ2-5, with D possibly TRBD2 on 5 matching bases. Germline V gives CDR1 LGHDT, CDR2 YNNKEL (reference sequence). The CDR3 length is 15 residues. V gave up 1 base and J gave up 4 bases, with 13 bases separating them.